The entry below describes one TCR beta chain. This receptor's antigen is unknown. Base-call qualities are not available, and no considerably larger clone is one nucleotide away. The sample originates from a study of Graves' ophthalmopathy and Graves' hyperthyroidism listed by TCRdb under 2018. Broadly, across the study: Hyperthyroidism was defined as stable when no progression to ophthalmopathy occurred within 18 months of follow-up. The study used TCR beta repertoire signatures to distinguish Graves' ophthalmopathy from Graves' hyperthyroidism and to predict progression to ophthalmopathy. In total, 135 blood samples were TCR-sequenced: fewer than 50 ophthalmopathy, under 80 hyperthyroidism and approximately 17 hyperthyroidism-to-ophthalmopathy patients. A discovery set of 95 to 100 patients (under 45 ophthalmopathy, under 65 stable hyperthyroidism) was enrolled to explore V-J signatures distinguishing ophthalmopathy from hyperthyroidism. For independent validation, a separate cohort was made up of fewer than 20 hyperthyroidism patients plus 17 patients who later progressed from hyperthyroidism to ophthalmopathy. In five to seven hyperthyroidism patients, T-cell repertoires of thyroid tissue and blood were compared. Following sample collection, hyperthyroidism patients were given methimazole at a starting dose of 30 mg daily, and ophthalmopathy patients were given high-dose intravenous methylprednisolone.

Hyperthyroidism patients were newly diagnosed, were aged 18 to 65 years, and had a disease duration under 2 months. Anyone with other autoimmune diseases, uncontrolled infections, pregnancy or lactation was excluded from the study. Clinical symptoms, serum thyroxine, TRAb, thyroid ultrasound and orbital computed tomography formed the basis of the diagnosis. Total RNA was extracted using Trizol reagent, and RNA quality was checked on an Agilent 2100 Bioanalyzer. Results the study describes overall, beyond this receptor: The 13-signature model separated ophthalmopathy from stable hyperthyroidism with approximately 90% sensitivity and approximately 83% specificity in cross-validation, and 80%/75% in the test set. Among expanded thyroid clonotypes with frequency above 0.001, most also showed up in blood, which suggests that blood repertoires may reflect the thyroid immune response. Sample size was not predetermined statistically, and investigators were not blinded to group allocation. In validation, the model predicted ophthalmopathy progression with about 70% sensitivity and roughly 72% specificity; roughly 11 predicted patients were CT-confirmed with GO in a median of about 6.2 months.

The CDR3 spans 16 residues, from the cysteine through the phenylalanine. The read is trimmed to its CDR3 DNA, 48 bases read in frame from base 1. V is reduced by 4 bases and J by 0 bases, leaving a spacing of 15 bases between them. CDR1 and CDR2 (LNHDA, SQIVND) derive from the germline V gene (reference sequence). For repertoire sequencing, TCR beta CDR3 regions were amplified from RNA transcripts. HTBI primers and the Qiagen OneStep RT-PCR kit were used in a first-round RT-PCR, which was followed by a second-round multiplex PCR, size selection and purification. Libraries were sequenced paired-end with 100 bp reads on an Illumina HiSeq2000. As for the original processing: SOAPnuke was used to process the reads, throwing out any read that had adapters, had uncalled bases, had a mean Phred below 15, or lacked an exact constant-primer or identifier match. COPE v1.2.5 was used to merge the high-quality paired reads. Each unique nucleotide sequence was defined as a clonotype, and clonotypes were aligned to IMGT TRB V, D and J references with MiTCR v1.1. Only V-J combinations with frequency above 0.0001 were analysed, covering around 99% of repertoires. For each V-J combination, a TCR clonal expansion and chaos score was defined as F50 clonal expansion divided by the chaos observed in the TCRdist matrix. Welch's t-statistics and random forest were used to reduce features to approximately 13 V-J combinations, which were fed into a naive Bayes classifier. Thyroid-blood repertoire similarity was quantified with the Morisita-Horn index. Using fastp trimming at Q25 and MiXCR clonotype assembly, TCRdb reanalyzed the public sequencing data and kept in-frame beta chains. Entries are consolidated by CDR3 protein sequence, retaining the most common genes and DNA. The V and J calls reflect TCRdb's pipeline rather than the authors' work. Recorded for this sample are about 1.1 million distinct CDR3 sequences; 36% of them occurred a single time. The ten largest clones capture roughly 11% of the sample.

The clonotype was recovered from an adult man with Graves' hyperthyroidism. The sample taken for sequencing was peripheral blood or thyroid tissue (not recorded which). The rearrangement combines TRBV19 with TRBJ1-1; TRBD1 is a possible D gene, resting on 6 matching bases. The CDR3 region: CASSTKRTAMNTEAFF. In nucleotide form, the sequence is TGTGCCAGTAGTACAAAGAGGACAGCCATGAACACTGAAGCTTTCTTT.